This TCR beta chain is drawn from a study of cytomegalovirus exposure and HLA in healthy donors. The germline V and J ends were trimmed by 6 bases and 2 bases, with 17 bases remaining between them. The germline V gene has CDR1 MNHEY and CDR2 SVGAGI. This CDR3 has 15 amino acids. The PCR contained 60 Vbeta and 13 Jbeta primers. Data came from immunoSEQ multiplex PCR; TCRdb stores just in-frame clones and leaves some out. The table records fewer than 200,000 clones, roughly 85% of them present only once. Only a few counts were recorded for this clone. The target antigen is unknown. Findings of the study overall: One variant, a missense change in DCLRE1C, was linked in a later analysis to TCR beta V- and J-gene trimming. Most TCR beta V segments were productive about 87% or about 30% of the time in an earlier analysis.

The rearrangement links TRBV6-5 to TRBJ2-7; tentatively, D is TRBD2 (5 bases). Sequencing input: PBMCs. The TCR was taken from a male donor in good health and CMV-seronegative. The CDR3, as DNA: TGTGCCAGCAGCCTCAGGTGGGGAGAGGCCTACGAGCAGTACTTC. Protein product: CASSLRWGEAYEQYF.